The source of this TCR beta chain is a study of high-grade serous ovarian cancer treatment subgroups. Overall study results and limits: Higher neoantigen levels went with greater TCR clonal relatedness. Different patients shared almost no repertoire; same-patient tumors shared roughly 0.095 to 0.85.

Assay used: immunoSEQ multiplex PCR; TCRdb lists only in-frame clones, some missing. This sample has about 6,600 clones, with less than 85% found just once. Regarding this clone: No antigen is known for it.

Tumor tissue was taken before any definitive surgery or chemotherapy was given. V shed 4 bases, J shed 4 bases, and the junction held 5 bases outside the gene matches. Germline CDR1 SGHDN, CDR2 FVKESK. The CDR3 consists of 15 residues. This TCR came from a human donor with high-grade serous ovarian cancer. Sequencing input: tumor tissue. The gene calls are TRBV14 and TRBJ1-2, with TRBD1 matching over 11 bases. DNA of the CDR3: TGTGCCAGCAGCCGGGACAGGGGGTCGGGCTATGGCTACACCTTC. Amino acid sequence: CASSRDRGSGYGYTF.